Below, one T cell receptor (beta chain) is given with its context. The antigen is not known. The junction differs from germline at one of its ends, possibly a read error. Though nominally healthy at sampling, donors likely had unrecorded immune exposures. This entry is derived from a study of cytomegalovirus exposure and HLA in healthy donors. Both 60 Vbeta primers and 13 Jbeta primers went into the PCR. Only in-frame clones appear in the TCRdb table, and some are missing; sequencing was by immunoSEQ multiplex PCR. The sample includes 90,000 to 120,000 clones, roughly 78% of them seen just once. Germline CDR1 is SEHNR and CDR2 is FQNEAQ (reference sequence). The CDR3 is 15 amino acids. General study results and limits: Altogether, some 170 TCR beta chains were recorded as cytomegalovirus-associated. In a later analysis, 16,951 TCR beta sequences were associated with HLA alleles at 0.05 false discovery rate.

The sequenced sample was PBMCs. This receptor was obtained from a woman aged 40 to 50 in good health and CMV-seronegative. The V and J genes are TRBV7-9 and TRBJ1-2; maybe TRBD1 (6 bases). The CDR3 sequence: CSSSLAGGLNYGYTF. In nucleotides, the CDR3 is TGTTCCAGCAGCTTAGCGGGGGGGCTGAACTATGGCTACACCTTC.